What follows describes a single T cell receptor beta chain. This sample is drawn from a study of blood T cell repertoires in COVID-19. At the level of the study: Acute-phase and convalescent COVID-19 samples originated in the United States, Italy and Spain. The cDNA or gDNA used as material had been derived from T cells, B-cell-depleted T cells, or PBMCs.

Authors' methods: Cell counts per sample came from amplifying reference gene primers. Data came from immunoSEQ multiplex PCR; TCRdb stores just in-frame clones and leaves some out. That table gives V, J and clone size, and the DNA gave D and trimming. Of approximately 280,000 clones listed, 70% to 90% are singletons. There are 13 residues in the CDR3. Per the germline V gene, CDR1 is KGHSH and CDR2 is LQKENI. The V end was cut by 5 bases, the J end by 0 bases, with 7 bases between. Sequenced input: peripheral blood. The sequence came from a woman in her seventies with acute or convalescent COVID-19. The V call is TRBV18, the J call TRBJ1-1, with D hard to call. CDR3 sequence (DNA): TGTGCCAGCTCAGAGGAGATGAACACTGAAGCTTTCTTT. It yields the protein CASSEEMNTEAFF.